These T cell receptor beta chains were read from a single sample in a study of identical twins. TCRdb reprocessed the 5' RACE reads with MiXCR, giving one entry per CDR3 protein. The sample has about 470,000 distinct CDR3 sequences; approximately 25% are singletons. A further study also used this sample, focusing on T cells expressing NK-cell markers.

The sequencing sample was made of CD4+ T cells sorted from blood. These receptors were taken from a woman aged 18-35 years in good health. Both conserved end residues are part of each CDR3. Fields, in order: J gene, clone size, V gene, D gene, CDR3 DNA, CDR3 protein. The D gene is left open where the match is weak. Size values are once, few and many counts, or a class for expanded clones, and some rows have none.

TRBJ2-1	many	TRBV20-1	.	TGCAGTGCTAGTAGGAATGAGCAGTTCTTC	CSASRNEQFF
TRBJ2-1	.	TRBV20-1	.	TGCAGTACAGTGAGGGGGGGAAACAATGAGCAGTTCTTC	CSTVRGGNNEQFF
TRBJ2-1	.	TRBV29-1	.	TGCAGCGTTAGTTCTGCCTTAAGGGACAATGAGCAGTTCTTC	CSVSSALRDNEQFF
TRBJ2-5	.	TRBV11-2	TRBD2	TGTGCCAGCAGCTCCCTTCGAGTAGCGGGGGGTCTTAGGGAGACCCAGTACTTC	CASSSLRVAGGLRETQYF
TRBJ1-1	few	TRBV7-9	.	TGTGCCAGCGGCCCCGACAGGAACACTGAAGCTTTCTTT	CASGPDRNTEAFF
TRBJ1-1	few	TRBV5-1	TRBD1	TGCGCCAGCAGCGGACAGGTTTACACTGAAGCTTTCTTT	CASSGQVYTEAFF
TRBJ1-1	.	TRBV6-1	TRBD1	TGTGCCAGCAGTGCCCGACAGGGAGGCTTCACTGAAGCTTTCTTT	CASSARQGGFTEAFF
TRBJ2-7	few	TRBV11-2	TRBD2	TGTGCCAGCAGCATTCAAAGCGGGAAGAAGTACTTC	CASSIQSGKKYF
TRBJ2-7	.	TRBV9	.	TGTGCCAGCAGCGTAGACGGGATCTCCTACGAGCAGTACTTC	CASSVDGISYEQYF
TRBJ1-5	few	TRBV20-1	.	TGCAGTGCTAGAAGACAACCCAATCAGCCCCAGCATTTT	CSARRQPNQPQHF
TRBJ1-4	many	TRBV7-2	TRBD1	TGTGCCAGCAGCCGACAGGGTAGGGATGAAAAACTGTTTTTT	CASSRQGRDEKLFF
TRBJ2-7	.	TRBV20-1	TRBD2	TGCAGTGCTTCCGGACTAGCGACGCGCTACGAGCAGTACTTC	CSASGLATRYEQYF